Listed below are T cell receptor beta chains from one sample, sequenced in a study of shared clonotypes between healthy human individuals. Measured with immunoSEQ multiplex PCR; TCRdb has only the in-frame clones, and not every one. The data show roughly 1,100,000 clones, roughly 70% seen once. The sequenced sample consisted of memory CD4+ T cells sorted from blood. These receptors were collected from a man aged 18 to 30 in good health. Both conserved end residues are part of each CDR3. A D gene is named only where the DNA matches it firmly. Only part of the rows carry a size: once, few, many, or a class if the clone is expanded.

v_gene,len,abundance,j_gene,d_gene,CDR3aa,CDR3nt
TRBV7-2,15,-,TRBJ2-1,TRBD2,CASSLGLAGENEQFF,TGTGCCAGCAGCTTGGGACTAGCGGGGGAAAATGAGCAGTTCTTC
TRBV7-3,15,few,TRBJ2-1,TRBD2,CASSFGGGPNNEQFF,TGTGCCAGCAGCTTCGGCGGGGGGCCAAACAATGAGCAGTTCTTC
TRBV6-6,13,-,TRBJ1-1,-,CASSQIGALEAFF,TGTGCCAGCAGTCAAATAGGCGCGCTTGAAGCTTTCTTT
TRBV9,12,many,TRBJ2-1,-,CASSAQPNEQFF,TGTGCCAGCAGCGCCCAGCCAAATGAGCAGTTCTTC
TRBV5-4,14,-,TRBJ2-7,-,CASSSSSILEEQYF,TGTGCCAGCAGCTCTTCTAGCATACTGGAAGAGCAGTACTTC
TRBV7-9,13,-,TRBJ1-2,-,CASSRINLVGYTF,TGTGCCAGCAGCCGCATTAACCTGGTTGGCTACACCTTC
TRBV18,15,-,TRBJ2-3,TRBD2,CASSPSGRVPDTQYF,TGTGCCAGCTCACCCAGCGGGAGGGTCCCAGATACGCAGTATTTT
TRBV18,15,few,TRBJ2-7,-,CASSSPTLGAYEQYF,TGTGCCAGCTCATCCCCTACCCTGGGGGCCTACGAGCAGTACTTC
TRBV11-2,16,-,TRBJ2-2,TRBD2,CASSLLAGVHTGELFF,TGTGCCAGCAGCTTACTAGCGGGGGTGCACACCGGGGAGCTGTTTTTT
TRBV18,15,-,TRBJ2-5,-,CASSPSILEQETQYF,TGTGCCAGCTCACCATCAATACTTGAACAAGAGACCCAGTACTTC
TRBV30,14,-,TRBJ1-1,TRBD1,CAWRRGSGGTEAFF,TGTGCCTGGAGGCGTGGGTCAGGGGGCACTGAAGCTTTCTTT
TRBV7-2,15,-,TRBJ2-7,TRBD2,CASSFSGRGPGEQYF,TGTGCCAGCAGCTTTAGCGGGAGGGGCCCGGGAGAGCAGTACTTC
TRBV5-6,15,-,TRBJ1-2,TRBD1,CASSFPGQTDYGYTF,TGTGCCAGCAGCTTTCCGGGACAGACGGACTATGGCTACACCTTC
TRBV5-1,15,-,TRBJ2-2,-,CASSPDRPNTGELFF,TGCGCCAGCAGCCCGGACAGACCGAACACCGGGGAGCTGTTTTTT
TRBV19,15,-,TRBJ2-5,TRBD1,CATQARGRGRETQYF,TGTGCCACCCAGGCCAGGGGGCGCGGGCGGGAGACCCAGTACTTC
TRBV5-1,14,-,TRBJ1-3,-,CASSSEGSGNTIYF,TGCGCCAGCAGCTCCGAGGGCTCTGGAAACACCATATATTTT